A single sample gave rise to the 13 T cell receptor beta chains below, sequenced in a study of cytomegalovirus exposure and HLA in healthy donors. The PCR contained 60 Vbeta and 13 Jbeta primers. The table came from immunoSEQ multiplex PCR; TCRdb's copy has only in-frame clones and leaves some out. The sample contains some 85,000 clones, over 65% of which appear only once. Input material: PBMCs. The receptor set was obtained from a woman in her thirties or forties in good health and CMV-seropositive.

The gene calls are TRBV4-3 and TRBJ2-7, with 7 bases aligning to TRBD2. The CDR3 length is 16 residues. V dropped 0 bases and J dropped 1; count of bases not matched to a gene: 6. In germline, CDR1 is LGHNA, CDR2 YSLEER. DNA of the CDR3: TGCGCCAGCAGCCAAGACATTGGGGAGGGTTCCTACGAGCAGTACTTC. It is translated as CASSQDIGEGSYEQYF.

The chain employs TRBV19 and TRBJ2-3; TRBD2 is a possible D gene (7 bases). The V gene lost 7 bases and the J gene lost 4 bases, with 18 bases spanning the gap. This CDR3 has 15 amino acids. In germline, CDR1 is LNHDA, CDR2 SQIVND (reference sequence). The CDR3 protein is CASKIQVRGPDTQYF. CDR3 DNA: TGTGCCAGTAAGATTCAGGTGCGGGGGCCAGATACGCAGTATTTT.

This rearrangement joins TRBV5-1 to TRBJ2-3; 7 nucleotides agree with TRBD1. The trim removed 3 bases at V and 0 bases at J, leaving 4 bases unmatched. CDR3 length: 15 residues. CDR1 is SGHRS and CDR2 is YFSETQ in the germline V gene. The CDR3: CASSSYRGSTDTQYF. The CDR3 nucleotides read TGCGCCAGCAGCTCTTACAGGGGTAGCACAGATACGCAGTATTTT.

This clone turned up a few times. The CDR3 reads CASRISLASGTDTQYF. In DNA form, the CDR3 reads TGTGCCAGCAGGATATCCTTGGCTAGCGGAACAGATACGCAGTATTTT. The rearrangement uses TRBV7-2 and TRBJ2-3, with 7 bases fitting TRBD2. J gave up 3 bases and V 6 bases, and 12 bases lay outside the gene matches. This CDR3 is 16 amino acids long. The germline V gene encodes CDR1 SGHTA and CDR2 FQGNSA.

The CDR3 DNA reads as TGTGCCATCAGCGACTCAGGGGATGGGGCCAACGTCCTGACTTTC. It translates to CAISDSGDGANVLTF. V gene TRBV10-3 combines with J gene TRBJ2-6, with a weak D call TRBD1 (6 bases). Germline CDR1 ENHRY, CDR2 SYGVKD. CDR3 size: 15 residues. V was pared by 6 bases and J by 3 bases, with 12 bases between.

V usage is TRBV19 and J usage is TRBJ2-3; D is ambiguous. Germline values: CDR1 LNHDA, CDR2 SQIVND (reference sequence). V was cut by 3 bases and J by 0 bases, with 10 bases left in between. The CDR3 sequence is 15 residues long. The CDR3 is CASSMRLSSTDTQYF. CDR3 nucleotide sequence: TGTGCCAGTAGTATGAGACTGTCTAGCACAGATACGCAGTATTTT.

The J gene is TRBJ2-7, the V gene TRBV28, with D tentatively TRBD2 (5 bases). V lost 8 bases to trimming and J lost 9 bases, with 11 bases between them. The CDR3 consists of 10 residues. Germline assignment: CDR1 MDHEN and CDR2 SYDVKM. The CDR3 nucleotides read TGTGCCAGCGAGGGTATAGGGCAGTACTTC. Protein product: CASEGIGQYF.

This chain joins TRBV19 and TRBJ2-5; 9 bases line up with TRBD1. Germline CDR1 is LNHDA and CDR2 is SQIVND (reference sequence). V dropped 2 bases and J dropped 2; count of bases not matched to a gene: 6. The CDR3 runs 16 residues. CDR3: CASSIWTGQGQETQYF. The CDR3 DNA reads as TGTGCCAGTAGTATATGGACGGGACAGGGTCAAGAGACCCAGTACTTC.

The CDR3 reads CASSPASVVYEQYF. The CDR3 bases are TGTGCCAGCAGCCCCGCCAGCGTCGTCTACGAGCAGTACTTC. The chain links TRBV11-2 to TRBJ2-7; D is ambiguous. Germline CDR1 and CDR2: SGHAT and FQNNGV. V gave up 5 bases and J gave up 3 bases, with 14 bases separating them. The CDR3 loop spans 14 amino acids.

J is TRBJ2-2 and V is TRBV4-2; 16 nucleotides match TRBD2. The CDR3 is 19 amino acids. The ends lost 0 bases at V and 0 bases at J; junction bases unmatched: 1. Germline V CDR1 and CDR2: LGHNA, YNFKEQ. The CDR3 reads CASSQEGTSGRANTGELFF. In DNA form, the CDR3 reads TGTGCCAGCAGCCAAGAGGGGACTAGCGGGAGGGCGAACACCGGGGAGCTGTTTTTT.

This sequence joins TRBV18 and TRBJ2-7; 7 nucleotides line up with TRBD2. Germline V CDR1 and CDR2: KGHSH, LQKENI. The CDR3 has 15 residues. V lost 0 bases to trimming and J lost 2 bases; unmatched junction nucleotides: 4. The DNA of the CDR3 is TGTGCCAGCTCACCACCGGGAGCGGGGACCTACGAGCAGTACTTC. Translation gives CASSPPGAGTYEQYF.

The J gene is TRBJ2-2, the V gene TRBV28; no reliable D call. Trimming took 6 bases from V and 1 from J, leaving 12 bases between them. This CDR3 has 15 amino acids. Germline V gives CDR1 MDHEN, CDR2 SYDVKM. CDR3 residues: CASSNRHRNTGELFF. The CDR3, as DNA: TGTGCCAGCAGCAACCGACACAGGAACACCGGGGAGCTGTTTTTT.

The J gene is TRBJ1-5, the V gene TRBV19; D remains unclear. CDR3 length: 15 residues. V lost 3 bases and J 4 bases, leaving 13 bases between the germline ends. Germline loops: CDR1 LNHDA, CDR2 SQIVND (reference sequence). The CDR3 DNA sequence: TGTGCCAGTAGTATTCTGGGCAATTCGAATCAGCCCCAGCATTTT. Protein product: CASSILGNSNQPQHF. Variable domain in full (rest from reference TRBV19 and TRBJ1-5): DGGITQSPKYLFRKEGQNVTLSCEQNLNHDAMYWYRQDPGQGLRLIYYSQIVNDFQKGDIAEGYSVSREKKESFPLTVTSAQKNPTAFYLCASSILGNSNQPQHFGDGTRLSIL.